The 30 T cell receptor beta chains presented below share a single source sample, sequenced in a study of T cell repertoires in cytomegalovirus infection. TCRdb reprocessed the reads via MiXCR and lists one record per CDR3 protein. The sample contains under 90,000 distinct CDR3 sequences, 45% to 50% of which appear only once. Their target antigens are unknown. Sequencing was performed on CD8+ T cells from cultured PBMCs, taken from culture after CMV antigen stimulation. These receptors were obtained from a human donor in good health (CMV status not recorded). Some clones in this sample may be carry-over from other donors' samples.

This clonotype was observed a handful of times. The V call is TRBV6-6, the J call TRBJ2-7, with TRBD2 as a possible D gene (6 bases). CDR3 length equals 16 residues. Between the trimmed V and J ends, which lost 6 bases and 4 bases, there was a span of 22 bases. CDR1 MNHNY and CDR2 SVGAGI come from the germline V gene (reference sequence). The CDR3 is CASSLRSGLAPYEQYF. The CDR3 DNA follows: TGTGCCAGCAGCTTACGATCGGGACTCGCGCCTTACGAGCAGTACTTC.

The rearrangement joins TRBV7-6 to TRBJ1-3, with 8 bases aligning to TRBD1. Germline V gene sequence: CDR1 SGHVS, CDR2 FNYEAQ. The V segment lost 2 bases and the J segment 3 bases; nucleotides outside the gene matches: 3. This CDR3 is 15 amino acids long. CDR3 coding DNA: TGTGCCAGCAGCTTATTGACAGGGGTTGGAAACACCATATATTTT. The encoded protein is CASSLLTGVGNTIYF.

This chain joins TRBV12-3 or TRBV12-4 and TRBJ2-2; D unresolved. The ends were cut back, 1 base at V and 4 bases at J, with 4 bases in the middle. This CDR3 has 13 residues. In DNA, the CDR3 is TGTGCCAGCAGTTTAGGGGGCACCGGGGAGCTGTTTTTT. As protein: CASSLGGTGELFF.

Notes on this clonotype: The junction departs from germline at one end; a sequencing error may be responsible. The genes are TRBV7-7 and TRBJ2-1; no definite D call. Germline V gene lookup returns CDR1 SSHAT and CDR2 FNYEAQ (reference sequence). This CDR3 spans 13 amino acids. Written as DNA, the CDR3 is TGTGCTAGCAGCCAAGACTTCTACAATGAGCAGTTCTTC. Translated, it gives CASSQDFYNEQFF.

A few counts support this clonotype. This sequence joins TRBV20-1 and TRBJ2-4, with D tentatively TRBD2 (6 bases). Germline CDR1 and CDR2: DFQATT and SNEGSKA (reference sequence). With 4 bases removed from V and 1 base from J, the gap between germline ends came to 17 bases. This CDR3 contains 16 residues. The CDR3 DNA is TGCAGTGCTAAAGGGTCGGGGGATATTGCCAAAAACATTCAGTACTTC. It codes for CSAKGSGDIAKNIQYF.

V usage is TRBV11-2 and J usage is TRBJ1-6, with TRBD1 as a possible D gene (6 bases). There are 18 residues in the CDR3. V dropped 5 bases and J dropped 0 bases, with 17 bases sitting between them. Germline V gives CDR1 SGHAT, CDR2 FQNNGV. The CDR3 DNA reads TGTGCCAGCAGCCCCGGACAGCCCAAGAGCTCCTATAATTCACCCCTCCACTTT. This codes for CASSPGQPKSSYNSPLHF.

This clonotype was counted only a few times. This chain uses TRBV7-9 with TRBJ2-7, with D possibly TRBD2 on 6 matching bases. Trimming took 1 base from V and 5 from J, leaving 9 bases between them. CDR3 size: 13 residues. Germline V gene lookup returns CDR1 SEHNR and CDR2 FQNEAQ (reference sequence). The CDR3 loop reads CASSLEGEDEQYF. The CDR3 DNA sequence: TGTGCCAGCAGCTTAGAAGGGGAGGACGAGCAGTACTTC.

V usage is TRBV7-6 and J usage is TRBJ1-1, with D possibly TRBD1 on 6 matching bases. This CDR3 spans 17 amino acids. Germline V gives CDR1 SGHVS, CDR2 FNYEAQ. V lost 1 base and J 1 base, leaving 16 bases between the germline ends. The CDR3 nucleotides are TGTGCCAGCAGCTTAGATTTTGGAGGGGGAAGGAACACTGAAGCTTTCTTT. Its protein product is CASSLDFGGGRNTEAFF.

This clonotype was observed a handful of times. This sequence joins TRBV7-9 and TRBJ2-2; D remains ambiguous. From germline, CDR1 is SEHNR and CDR2 FQNEAQ (reference sequence). The CDR3 is made up of 18 amino acids. V dropped 2 bases and J dropped 1 base, with 17 bases sitting between them. The CDR3 DNA reads TGTGCCAGCAGCTTATTTAACGCCGGCCCAATGAACACCGGGGAGCTGTTTTTT. Its protein product is CASSLFNAGPMNTGELFF. Filled out from reference TRBV7-9 and TRBJ2-2, the complete variable domain reads DTGVSQNPRHKITKRGQNVTFRCDPISEHNRLYWYRQTLGQGPEFLTYFQNEAQLEKSRLLSDRFSAERPKGSFSTLEIQRTEQGDSAMYLCASSLFNAGPMNTGELFFGEGSRLTVL.

The chain is built from TRBV15 and TRBJ2-1, with 9 bases aligning to TRBD2. The V segment lost 5 bases and the J segment 0 bases; nucleotides outside the gene matches: 5. Germline values: CDR1 LNHNV, CDR2 YYDKDF (reference sequence). CDR3 length: 16 residues. In DNA form, the CDR3 reads TGTGCCACCAGCGGCCTTAGCGGGAGCTCCTACAATGAGCAGTTCTTC. This encodes CATSGLSGSSYNEQFF. The whole variable domain, filled in from reference TRBV15 and TRBJ2-1, reads DAMVIQNPRYQVTQFGKPVTLSCSQTLNHNVMYWYQQKSSQAPKLLFHYYDKDFNNEADTPDNFQSRRPNTSFCFLDIRSPGLGDTAMYLCATSGLSGSSYNEQFFGPGTRLTVL.

The chain recombines TRBV20-1 with TRBJ2-7; a possible D gene is TRBD2 (6 bases). V lost 5 bases and J lost 6, with 17 bases in between. The CDR3 spans 13 residues. CDR1 and CDR2 (germline): DFQATT, SNEGSKA (reference sequence). CDR3 loop: CSARDFDYFEQYF. CDR3 bases: TGCAGTGCTCGGGACTTCGATTATTTCGAGCAGTACTTC.

A few counts support this clonotype. The J gene is TRBJ2-4, the V gene TRBV11-1; no clear D. There are 14 residues in the CDR3. V was pared by 4 bases and J by 1 base, with 8 bases between. In germline, CDR1 is SGHAT, CDR2 FQDESV (reference sequence). CDR3 DNA: TGTGCCAGCAGCTCCCCGGGCGCCAAAAACATTCAGTACTTC. It codes for CASSSPGAKNIQYF.

There are a few counts of this clonotype. The rearrangement uses TRBV7-2 and TRBJ2-1, with D unresolved. V was clipped by 0 bases and J by 4 bases, with 13 bases between them. The CDR3 is made up of 16 amino acids. In germline, CDR1 is SGHTA, CDR2 FQGNSA. In DNA, the CDR3 is TGTGCCAGCAGCTTAGCGCCGGAGACCAATTACAATGAGCAGTTCTTC. Translated: CASSLAPETNYNEQFF. Full variable domain (rest looked up from reference TRBV7-2 and TRBJ2-1): GAGVSQSPSNKVTEKGKDVELRCDPISGHTALYWYRQSLGQGLEFLIYFQGNSAPDKSGLPSDRFSAERTGGSVSTLTIQRTQQEDSAVYLCASSLAPETNYNEQFFGPGTRLTVL.

This chain joins TRBV13 and TRBJ1-6, with D tentatively TRBD1 (6 bases). V gave up 4 bases and J gave up 8 bases, with 6 bases separating them. The CDR3 consists of 12 residues. Germline V gives CDR1 PRHDT, CDR2 FYEKMQ (reference sequence). CDR3 sequence: CASSWTDSPLHF. CDR3 nucleotide sequence: TGTGCCAGCAGCTGGACAGATTCACCCCTCCACTTT.

For this clonotype: One end of the junction does not line up with germline, which may come from a read error. The chain recombines TRBV6-1 with TRBJ2-7, with no clear D. This CDR3 spans 11 amino acids. The germline gives CDR1 MNHNS, CDR2 SASEGT. This CDR3 is CASSLGIIMEF. DNA for the CDR3: TGTGCCAGCAGTTTAGGGATAATAATGGAGTTC.

The chain recombines TRBV6-1 with TRBJ1-1; D remains unclear. CDR1 MNHNS and CDR2 SASEGT come from the germline V gene. This CDR3 region has 18 residues. Trimming removed 2 bases at V and 0 bases at J, with 19 bases between. The CDR3 nucleotides are TGTGCCAGCAGTGAATGGGCTCCCACCCGTACCATGAACACTGAAGCTTTCTTT. Translating gives CASSEWAPTRTMNTEAFF.

The chain links TRBV27 to TRBJ2-1, with 9 positions matching TRBD2. Trimming cost V 7 bases and J 10 bases; bases outside gene matches: 14. Germline CDR1 and CDR2: MNHEY and SMNVEV (reference sequence). There are 15 residues in the CDR3. The CDR3 here is CASNLDPGLASEQFF. The CDR3, as DNA: TGTGCCAGCAACTTAGACCCGGGACTAGCCTCAGAGCAGTTCTTC.

This clonotype was recorded a few times. CDR3 sequence (DNA): TGTGCCAGCAGCTTAGGGCCCCCAGGAGTCACTGAAGCTTTCTTT. Amino acid sequence: CASSLGPPGVTEAFF. The chain combines TRBV7-6 with TRBJ1-1; D unclear. This CDR3 comprises 15 residues. CDR1 and CDR2 (germline): SGHVS, FNYEAQ. V lost 1 base, J lost 4 bases, and 13 bases lay in between.

This chain uses TRBV7-6 with TRBJ2-6, with unresolved D. The V end was cut by 5 bases, the J end by 0 bases, with 8 bases between. Germline CDR1 and CDR2: SGHVS and FNYEAQ. This CDR3 spans 15 amino acids. The DNA of the CDR3 is TGTGCCAGCAGCCCGATTTTCTCTGGGGCCAACGTCCTGACTTTC. Its translation is CASSPIFSGANVLTF.

The table lists this clonotype with a few counts. J is TRBJ2-7 and V is TRBV7-9; tentatively, D is TRBD1 (5 bases). The CDR3 runs to 14 residues. Germline CDR1 is SEHNR and CDR2 is FQNEAQ (reference sequence). V lost 4 bases, J lost 3 bases, and 13 bases lay in between. CDR3 amino acids: CASSSPTESYEQYF. The CDR3 DNA is TGTGCCAGCAGCTCGCCGACAGAGAGCTACGAGCAGTACTTC.

The rearrangement joins TRBV10-3 to TRBJ2-1; 11 nucleotides line up with TRBD2. The V and J ends lost 6 bases and 0 bases, in that order; junction bases with no gene match: 4. The CDR3 has 16 amino acids. From germline, CDR1 is ENHRY and CDR2 SYGVKD. The CDR3 coding sequence is TGTGCCATCAGAAAGACTAGCGGGGACTCCTACAATGAGCAGTTCTTC. Translation gives CAIRKTSGDSYNEQFF.

V usage is TRBV7-6 and J usage is TRBJ2-3; TRBD2 matches at 11 bases. This CDR3 is built from 17 residues. V trimming: 2 bases; J trimming: 0 bases; junction bases outside the gene matches: 4. Per germline, CDR1 SGHVS and CDR2 FNYEAQ. The CDR3 DNA sequence: TGTGCCAGCAGCTTACCGCCTAGCGGGGGGAGCACAGATACGCAGTATTTT. Its translation: CASSLPPSGGSTDTQYF.

CDR3 in amino acids: CASSPGSDTDTQYF. CDR3 DNA sequence: TGTGCCAGCAGCCCGGGCTCAGACACAGATACGCAGTATTTT. The chain is built from TRBV7-3 and TRBJ2-3; D unresolved. The CDR3 is 14 residues long. Trimming shortened V by 5 bases and J by 2 bases, and 11 bases separated the two germline ends. Per germline, CDR1 SGHTA and CDR2 FQGTGA.

This clonotype showed up just a few times. The gene calls are TRBV7-9 and TRBJ2-1, with D possibly being TRBD2 (5 bases). Germline values: CDR1 SEHNR, CDR2 FQNEAQ (reference sequence). The CDR3 contains 17 residues. The germline V and J ends were trimmed by 5 bases and 0 bases, with 17 bases remaining between them. The CDR3: CASSPGNEVSSYNEQFF. The CDR3 DNA is TGTGCCAGCAGCCCCGGGAATGAGGTCAGCTCCTACAATGAGCAGTTCTTC.

This chain joins TRBV2 and TRBJ1-4; D possibly corresponds to TRBD1 (5 bases). The germline V gene has CDR1 SNHLY and CDR2 FYNNEI. Trimming removed 5 bases at V and 5 bases at J, with 18 bases between. The CDR3 covers 16 residues. The CDR3 protein is CASSPGRWAKNEKLFF. CDR3 nucleotides: TGTGCCAGCAGTCCGGGACGGTGGGCTAAAAATGAAAAACTGTTTTTT.

The V gene is TRBV11-3, the J gene TRBJ2-5; 7 bases are shared with TRBD1. The ends lost 5 bases at V and 5 bases at J; junction bases unmatched: 14. This CDR3 comprises 16 residues. Germline assignment: CDR1 SGHNT and CDR2 YENEEA. The CDR3 protein is CASSRGGEGTRETQYF. As DNA, the CDR3 is TGTGCCAGCAGCCGAGGGGGCGAGGGCACCAGGGAGACCCAGTACTTC. Filled out from reference TRBV11-3 and TRBJ2-5, the complete variable domain reads EAGVVQSPRYKIIEKKQPVAFWCNPISGHNTLYWYLQNLGQGPELLIRYENEEAVDDSQLPKDRFSAERLKGVDSTLKIQPAELGDSAVYLCASSRGGEGTRETQYFGPGTRLLVL.

This clonotype has just a few counts. J is TRBJ2-1 and V is TRBV7-3; the D gene is possibly TRBD2 (6 bases). The CDR3 consists of 13 residues. Trimming left V 5 bases short and J 7 bases short, with 12 bases between. CDR1 and CDR2 from the germline V gene are SGHTA and FQGTGA. DNA for the CDR3: TGTGCCAGCAGCCTCGGAGGGTTGAATGAGCAGTTCTTC. Protein: CASSLGGLNEQFF.

V gene TRBV7-8 combines with J gene TRBJ2-7, with 10 bases matching TRBD1. There are 15 residues in the CDR3. V lost 5 bases and J lost 3; bases outside the gene matches: 7. Per germline, CDR1 SGHVS and CDR2 FQNEAQ. This chain's CDR3 is CASSLGTGVVYEQYF. The CDR3 DNA sequence: TGTGCCAGCAGCCTCGGGACAGGGGTTGTCTACGAGCAGTACTTC.

This chain joins TRBV2 and TRBJ2-7; unclear D gene. The CDR3 sequence is 13 residues long. In germline, CDR1 is SNHLY, CDR2 FYNNEI. V lost 6 bases and J 0 bases, leaving 9 bases between the germline ends. The CDR3 loop reads CASREWVSYEQYF. The CDR3 nucleotides read TGTGCCAGCAGAGAGTGGGTCTCCTACGAGCAGTACTTC.

In its sample, this clonotype was seen a few times. The rearrangement joins TRBV29-1 to TRBJ2-1, with D possibly being TRBD1 or TRBD2 (6 bases each). There are 14 residues in the CDR3. V was shortened by 8 bases and J by 6 bases, with 20 bases between the two germline ends. Germline V gene data show CDR1 as SQVTM and CDR2 as ANQGSEA. The CDR3 coding sequence is TGCAGCACCCAAGGGGGGTATGTCTCCAATGAGCAGTTCTTC. This encodes CSTQGGYVSNEQFF.